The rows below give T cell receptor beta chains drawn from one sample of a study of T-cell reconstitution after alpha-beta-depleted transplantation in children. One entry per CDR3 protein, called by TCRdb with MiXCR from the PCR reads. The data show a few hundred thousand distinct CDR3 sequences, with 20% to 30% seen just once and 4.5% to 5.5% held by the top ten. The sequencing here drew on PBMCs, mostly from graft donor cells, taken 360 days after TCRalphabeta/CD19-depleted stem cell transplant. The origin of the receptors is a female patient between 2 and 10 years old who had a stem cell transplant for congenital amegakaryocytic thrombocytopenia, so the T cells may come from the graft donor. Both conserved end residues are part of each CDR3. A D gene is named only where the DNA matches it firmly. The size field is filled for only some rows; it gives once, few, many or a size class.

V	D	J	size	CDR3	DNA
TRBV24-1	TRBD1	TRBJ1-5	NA	CATSEEDRDGRNQPQHF	TGTGCCACCAGTGAGGAAGACAGGGACGGAAGGAATCAGCCCCAGCATTTT
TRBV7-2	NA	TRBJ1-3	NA	CASSFTPGSSGNTIYF	TGTGCCAGCAGCTTCACACCAGGGAGCTCTGGAAACACCATATATTTT
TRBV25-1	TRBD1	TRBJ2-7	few	CASSGRTGGTYEQYF	TGTGCCAGCAGTGGACGGACAGGGGGAACCTACGAGCAGTACTTC
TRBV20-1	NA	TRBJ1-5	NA	CSAREVGTTSGQPQHF	TGCAGTGCTAGAGAGGTAGGGACAACGTCGGGTCAGCCCCAGCATTTT
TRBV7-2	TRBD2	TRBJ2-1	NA	CASSPRTSAYNEQFF	TGTGCCAGCAGCCCGCGGACTAGCGCGTACAATGAGCAGTTCTTC
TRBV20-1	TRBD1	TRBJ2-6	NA	CSALRGSGANVLTF	TGCAGTGCTCTCAGGGGGTCCGGGGCCAACGTCCTGACTTTC
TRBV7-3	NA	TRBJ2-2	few	CASSYGADLGTGELFF	TGTGCCAGCAGTTATGGGGCCGACCTAGGGACCGGGGAGCTGTTTTTT
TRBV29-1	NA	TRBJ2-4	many	CSAKNAGTAKNIQYF	TGCAGCGCCAAAAACGCGGGAACCGCCAAAAACATTCAGTACTTC
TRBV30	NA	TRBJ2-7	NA	CACCGNYEQYF	TGTGCCTGTTGCGGGAACTACGAGCAGTACTTC
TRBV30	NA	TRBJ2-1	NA	CAWSPGLANEQFF	TGTGCCTGGAGTCCCGGGTTAGCGAATGAGCAGTTCTTC
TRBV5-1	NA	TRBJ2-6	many	CASSLLTGANVLTF	TGCGCCAGCAGCCTCCTCACTGGGGCCAACGTCCTGACTTTC
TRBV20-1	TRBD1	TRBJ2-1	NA	CSAHLDRGVGEQFF	TGCAGTGCTCACCTTGACAGGGGTGTTGGTGAGCAGTTCTTC
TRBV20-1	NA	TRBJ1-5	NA	CSAGGRGSNQPQHF	TGCAGTGCAGGAGGGAGAGGGAGCAATCAGCCCCAGCATTTT
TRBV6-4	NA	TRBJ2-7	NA	CASSDSWGYEQYF	TGTGCCAGCAGTGACTCGTGGGGCTACGAGCAGTACTTC
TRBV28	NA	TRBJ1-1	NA	CASSRQSNTEAFF	TGTGCCAGCAGTCGCCAATCGAACACTGAAGCTTTCTTT
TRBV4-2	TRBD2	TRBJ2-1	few	CASSHKETSGSNEQFF	TGTGCCAGCAGCCATAAAGAGACTAGCGGGAGCAATGAGCAGTTCTTC
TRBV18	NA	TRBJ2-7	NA	CASSPRGIEQYF	TGTGCCAGCTCACCAAGGGGAATCGAGCAGTACTTC
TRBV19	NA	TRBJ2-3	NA	CASSIAASGTDTQYF	TGTGCCAGTAGTATTGCGGCGTCCGGCACAGATACGCAGTATTTT
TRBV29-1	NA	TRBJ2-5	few	CSVEGARDRGTQYF	TGCAGCGTTGAAGGGGCGCGGGACCGGGGGACCCAGTACTTC
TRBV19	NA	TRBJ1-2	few	CASRTGTKVRDGYTF	TGTGCCAGTAGGACTGGGACGAAAGTTCGAGATGGCTACACCTTC
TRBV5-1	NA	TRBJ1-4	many	CASSLQVPTNEKLFF	TGCGCCAGCAGCTTACAAGTGCCAACTAATGAAAAACTGTTTTTT
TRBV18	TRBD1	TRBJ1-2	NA	CASSPPVQGYGYTF	TGTGCCAGCTCACCACCGGTACAGGGGTATGGCTACACCTTC
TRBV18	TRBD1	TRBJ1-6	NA	CASSLTGGALKALHF	TGTGCCAGCTCACTAACAGGGGGAGCGTTGAAGGCCCTCCACTTT
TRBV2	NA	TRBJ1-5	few	CASSELSSNQPQHF	TGTGCCAGCAGTGAGTTGTCTAGCAATCAGCCCCAGCATTTT
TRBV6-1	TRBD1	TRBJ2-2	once	CATVGQKNTGELFF	TGTGCCACTGTGGGACAGAAGAACACCGGGGAGCTGTTTTTT
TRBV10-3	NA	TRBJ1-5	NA	CAISESRYSNQPQHF	TGTGCCATCAGTGAGTCAAGGTATAGCAATCAGCCCCAGCATTTT
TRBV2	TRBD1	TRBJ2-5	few	CASSGGQGLETQYF	TGTGCCAGCAGTGGAGGACAGGGTCTAGAGACCCAGTACTTC
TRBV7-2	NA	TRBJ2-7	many	CATGLPPYEQYF	TGTGCAACAGGACTCCCTCCCTACGAGCAGTACTTC
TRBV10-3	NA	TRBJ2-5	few	CAISAHPSDQETQYF	TGTGCCATCAGTGCCCACCCCTCCGACCAAGAGACCCAGTACTTC
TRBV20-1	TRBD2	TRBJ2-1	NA	CSAHLAGAYNEQFF	TGCAGTGCTCACCTAGCGGGAGCGTACAATGAGCAGTTCTTC
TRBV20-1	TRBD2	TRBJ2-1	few	CSATGLANEQFF	TGCAGTGCTACGGGACTAGCCAATGAGCAGTTCTTC
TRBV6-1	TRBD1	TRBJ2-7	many	CASSDLRGQGSSYEQYF	TGTGCCAGCAGCGACCTCCGGGGACAGGGGAGCTCCTACGAGCAGTACTTC
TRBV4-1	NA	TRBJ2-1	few	CASSQDESDNEQFF	TGCGCCAGCAGCCAAGATGAGTCGGACAATGAGCAGTTCTTC
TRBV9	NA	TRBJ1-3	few	CASSASGVRGNTIYF	TGTGCCAGCAGTGCCAGCGGGGTCAGAGGAAACACCATATATTTT
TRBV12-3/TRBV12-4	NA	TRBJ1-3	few	CATVRDPSGNTIYF	TGTGCCACAGTAAGGGATCCCTCTGGAAACACCATATATTTT
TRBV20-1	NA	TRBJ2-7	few	CSARRFGLRAYEQYF	TGCAGTGCTAGACGATTCGGACTAAGGGCCTACGAGCAGTACTTC
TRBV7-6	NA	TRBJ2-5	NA	CASTQLSLETQYF	TGTGCCAGCACCCAGCTCAGCTTAGAGACCCAGTACTTC
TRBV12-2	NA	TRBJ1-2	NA	CASRLTGGPGYGYTF	TGTGCAAGTCGCTTAACAGGGGGCCCGGGCTATGGCTACACCTTC
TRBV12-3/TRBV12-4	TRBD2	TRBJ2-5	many	CASRHSGIEETQYF	TGTGCCAGCAGACATAGCGGGATAGAAGAGACCCAGTACTTC
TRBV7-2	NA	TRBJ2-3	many	CASSLALGDTQYF	TGTGCCAGCAGCTTAGCATTGGGGGATACGCAGTATTTT
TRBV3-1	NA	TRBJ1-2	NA	CASSQDGSYGYTF	TGTGCCAGCAGCCAAGACGGGAGCTATGGCTACACCTTC
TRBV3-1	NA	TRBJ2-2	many	CASSQSTGELFF	TGTGCCAGCAGCCAAAGCACCGGGGAGCTGTTTTTT
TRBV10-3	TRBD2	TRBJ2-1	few	CAISEPHSGGKDEQFF	TGTGCCATCAGTGAACCCCATAGCGGGGGGAAGGATGAGCAGTTCTTC
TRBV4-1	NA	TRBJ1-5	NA	CASSPYYRSNQPQHF	TGCGCCAGCAGCCCCTATTACAGGAGCAATCAGCCCCAGCATTTT
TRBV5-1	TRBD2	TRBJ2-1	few	CASTPYGGGNNEQFF	TGCGCCAGCACTCCGTACGGGGGGGGGAACAATGAGCAGTTCTTC
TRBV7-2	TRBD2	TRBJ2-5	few	CASSKLAEETQYF	TGTGCCAGCAGCAAACTAGCGGAAGAGACCCAGTACTTC
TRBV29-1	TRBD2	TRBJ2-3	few	CSATRLAGRTDTQYF	TGCAGCGCCACCAGACTAGCGGGGCGCACAGATACGCAGTATTTT
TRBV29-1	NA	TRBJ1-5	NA	CSAQPDRNQPQHF	TGCAGCGCTCAACCCGACAGAAATCAGCCCCAGCATTTT
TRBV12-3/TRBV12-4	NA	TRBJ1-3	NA	CASSLNAPGNTIYF	TGTGCCAGCAGTTTAAATGCCCCCGGAAACACCATATATTTT
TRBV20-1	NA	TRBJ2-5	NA	CSARGRGQETQYF	TGCAGTGCTAGGGGAAGGGGCCAAGAGACCCAGTACTTC
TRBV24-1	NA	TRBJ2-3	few	CATSDLYGGDTQYF	TGTGCCACCAGTGATTTGTACGGCGGAGATACGCAGTATTTT
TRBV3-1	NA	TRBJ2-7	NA	CASSQGAWQYF	TGTGCCAGCAGCCAAGGAGCCTGGCAGTACTTC
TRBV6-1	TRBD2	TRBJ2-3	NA	CASRVAGDTTDTQYF	TGTGCCAGCAGAGTAGCGGGAGACACCACAGATACGCAGTATTTT
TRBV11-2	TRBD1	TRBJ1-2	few	CASSRDRDSGYTF	TGTGCCAGCAGCCGGGACAGGGATTCGGGCTACACCTTC
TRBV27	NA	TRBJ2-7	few	CASSSGGSYEQYF	TGTGCCAGCAGCTCCGGTGGGAGCTACGAGCAGTACTTC